This TCR beta chain was recorded in a study of T cell responses to AZD1222 COVID-19 vaccine. The CDR3 consists of 15 residues. The V and J ends lost 4 bases and 1 base respectively, with 13 bases between them. CDR1 MRHNA and CDR2 SNTAGT come from the germline V gene. Clones were read by immunoSEQ multiplex PCR, and TCRdb kept only the in-frame ones, dropping some. This repertoire shows over 150,000 clones, around nine tenths found once; its top ten account for 1.5%. Broader study findings: Spike-specific TCR repertoires showed rising breadth and depth after two AZD1222 doses.

Details on this clone: What it binds is unknown.

Sequenced material: peripheral blood, taken on day 0 of AZD1222 vaccination. This chain joins TRBV6-4 and TRBJ1-2; D gene uncertain. The clonotype originates from an adult in good health. CDR3 in amino acids: CASSVSGQNNYGYTF. In nucleotides, the CDR3 is TGTGCCAGCAGTGTTTCTGGGCAGAATAACTATGGCTACACCTTC.